This T cell receptor beta chain was sequenced for a study of tumor-infiltrating lymphocytes in primary liver carcinoma. Study details: Samples gave roughly 3.5 to 7.5 million productive TCRbeta reads, similar across tissue types.

Study-level points and caveats: No comparison of CD4+ and CD8+ repertoires was made, since the samples were bulk unsorted. Tumor-adjacent and tumor-blood pairs displayed less overlap than did pairs of tumor regions. Relative to blood, tumors carried a significantly larger fraction of the repertoire in their top 250 clones (p = 0.039).

CDR3 length equals 13 residues. Germline lookup yields CDR1 MNHNY and CDR2 SVGAGI (reference sequence). This clonotype appeared a single time. Its antigen is unknown. One junction end does not reproduce the germline sequence, and a read error may be involved. Germline DNA was extracted too, while blood RNA derived from unsorted whole blood. Reverse transcription of roughly 470 ng total RNA with a constant-region primer produced TCR beta cDNA. Generation of the TCR beta libraries relied on three nested multiplex PCR rounds using slightly modified ARM-PCR. A C-beta reverse primer and TRBV1-TRBV30 forward primers served in each of the first two PCR rounds, at 10 cycles apiece. Via MiXCR, TCRdb re-called the multiplex PCR reads, giving one row per CDR3 protein. In the table there are nearly 200,000 distinct CDR3 sequences, about 65% of which are singletons.

This chain links TRBV6-6 with TRBJ2-7; D might be TRBD1 (6 bases). The clonotype was recovered from a woman aged 55-70 years with primary liver carcinoma and hepatitis B virus infection. The sample consisted of peripheral blood. The CDR3 reads CASSLGHQYEQYF. The CDR3 region has the DNA TGTGCTAGCAGTTTGGGACACCAATACGAGCAGTACTTC.